The sequence of this TCR beta chain was determined in a study of blood T cell repertoires in COVID-19. The table came from immunoSEQ multiplex PCR; TCRdb's copy has only in-frame clones and leaves some out. The repertoire holds fewer than 20,000 clones, with around 85% as singletons. The trim removed 4 bases at V and 5 bases at J, leaving 11 bases unmatched. Per germline, CDR1 LGHNA and CDR2 YNFKEQ. This CDR3 spans 16 amino acids. This receptor was identified in a man aged 65-85 years in a cohort sampled during active COVID-19. The chain recombines TRBV4-2 with TRBJ2-1, with 7 bases lining up with TRBD2. What was sequenced was peripheral blood. The CDR3 nucleotides read TGTGCCAGCAGCCCCCGACGGCTAGCGGAAAACAATGAGCAGTTCTTC. Its protein product is CASSPRRLAENNEQFF.